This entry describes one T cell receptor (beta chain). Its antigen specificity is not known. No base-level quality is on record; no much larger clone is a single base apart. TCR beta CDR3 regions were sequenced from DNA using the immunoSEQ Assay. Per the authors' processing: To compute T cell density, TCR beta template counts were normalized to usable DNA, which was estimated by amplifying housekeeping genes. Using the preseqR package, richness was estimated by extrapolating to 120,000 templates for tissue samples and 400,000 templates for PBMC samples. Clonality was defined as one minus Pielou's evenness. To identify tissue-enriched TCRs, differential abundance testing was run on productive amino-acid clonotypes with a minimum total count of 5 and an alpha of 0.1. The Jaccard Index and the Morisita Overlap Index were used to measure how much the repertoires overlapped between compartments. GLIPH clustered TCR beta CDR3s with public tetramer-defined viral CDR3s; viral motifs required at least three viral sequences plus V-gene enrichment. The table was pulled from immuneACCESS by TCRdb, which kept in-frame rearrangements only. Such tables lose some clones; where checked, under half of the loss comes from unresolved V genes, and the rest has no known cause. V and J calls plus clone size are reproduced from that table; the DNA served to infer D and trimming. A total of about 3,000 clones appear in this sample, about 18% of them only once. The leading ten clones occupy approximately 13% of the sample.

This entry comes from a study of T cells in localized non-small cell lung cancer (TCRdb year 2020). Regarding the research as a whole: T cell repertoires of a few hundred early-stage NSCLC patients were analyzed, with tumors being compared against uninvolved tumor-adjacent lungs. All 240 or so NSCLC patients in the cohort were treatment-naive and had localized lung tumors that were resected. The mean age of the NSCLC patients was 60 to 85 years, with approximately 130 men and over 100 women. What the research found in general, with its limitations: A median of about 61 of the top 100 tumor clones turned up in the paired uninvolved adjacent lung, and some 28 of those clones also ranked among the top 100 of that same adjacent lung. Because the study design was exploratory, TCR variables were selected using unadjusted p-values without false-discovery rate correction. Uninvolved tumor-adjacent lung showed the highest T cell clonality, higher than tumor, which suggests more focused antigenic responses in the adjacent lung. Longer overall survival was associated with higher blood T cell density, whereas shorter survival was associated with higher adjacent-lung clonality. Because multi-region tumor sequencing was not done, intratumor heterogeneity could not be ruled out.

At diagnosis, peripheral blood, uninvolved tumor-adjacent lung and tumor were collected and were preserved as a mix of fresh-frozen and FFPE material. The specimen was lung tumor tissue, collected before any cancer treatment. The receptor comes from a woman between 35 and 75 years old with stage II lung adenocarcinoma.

Here the CDR3 is given as CASSLRLAKDTQYF. The sequenced DNA is TGTGCCAGCAGCTTACGACTAGCCAAAGATACGCAGTATTTT. Recombination joined TRBV11-3 with TRBJ2-3; 7 bases in the junction line up with TRBD2. After removal of 2 bases from V and 5 bases from J, the junction retains 4 bases not matched to a gene. Counted from cysteine to phenylalanine, this CDR3 has 14 amino acids. The retained sequence is limited to the CDR3, 42 bases, with the frame set at the first base. The germline V gene gives CDR1 as SGHNT and CDR2 as YENEEA.